These 10 T cell receptor beta chains came from one sample sequenced in a study of blood T cell repertoires in COVID-19. TCRdb keeps only in-frame clones here, not all; method: immunoSEQ multiplex PCR. The table has more than 200,000 clones, roughly 87% seen once. The sample consisted of PBMCs or T cells enriched from blood (not recorded which). These receptors originate from a man younger than 40 who had recovered from COVID-19.

This clone appeared a single time. V usage is TRBV5-1 and J usage is TRBJ2-5; D unclear. Trimming removed 1 base at V and 2 bases at J, with 9 bases between. This CDR3 contains 14 residues. Germline V gene lookup returns CDR1 SGHRS and CDR2 YFSETQ. Here the CDR3 DNA reads TGCGCCAGCAGCTTGATTGCGCAACAAGAGACCCAGTACTTC. Its protein is CASSLIAQQETQYF.

This chain uses TRBV28 with TRBJ1-2; 11 bases agree with TRBD1. The CDR3 loop spans 15 amino acids. V lost 5 bases, J lost 8 bases, and 10 bases stayed unmatched. Germline V gives CDR1 MDHEN, CDR2 SYDVKM. CDR3 protein: CASSPGTGGYRGYTF. CDR3 sequence (DNA): TGTGCCAGCAGTCCAGGGACAGGGGGTTATCGGGGCTACACCTTC.

This chain uses TRBV6-5 with TRBJ2-7; the D gene is possibly TRBD2 (6 bases). CDR3 length equals 15 residues. V lost 7 bases to trimming and J lost 3 bases, with 19 bases between them. The germline CDR1 and CDR2 sequences are MNHEY and SVGAGI. For the CDR3, the DNA is TGTGCCAGCATTTCAGGAGGGGTGGGGAACTACGAGCAGTACTTC. It is translated as CASISGGVGNYEQYF.

The chain employs TRBV2 and TRBJ2-7; TRBD2 aligns across 9 bases. Germline assignment: CDR1 SNHLY and CDR2 FYNNEI. Trimming took 3 bases from V and 2 from J; bases not matched to a gene: 5. The length of the CDR3 is 15 residues. The CDR3 region is CASSDGRGGPYEQYF. CDR3 nucleotides: TGTGCCAGCAGTGATGGGCGGGGGGGCCCCTACGAGCAGTACTTC.

This clone was observed a handful of times. The chain is built from TRBV28 and TRBJ1-1; 7 nucleotides line up with TRBD1. V dropped 1 base and J dropped 1; count of bases not matched to a gene: 3. Germline V CDR1 and CDR2: MDHEN, SYDVKM. The CDR3 loop spans 15 amino acids. The DNA for the CDR3 is TGTGCCAGCAGTTTATTTCCAGGGGGGAACACTGAAGCTTTCTTT. Its translation is CASSLFPGGNTEAFF.

As to this clone: At one end, the junction sequence differs from germline, possibly due to a read error. The genes are TRBV10-1 and TRBJ2-7, with D hard to call. Per germline, CDR1 WNHNN and CDR2 SYGVQD (reference sequence). The CDR3 consists of 11 residues. The CDR3 sequence: CASSDSYGQYF. The CDR3 DNA reads as TGCGCCAGCAGTGATTCCTACGGGCAGTACTTC.

The gene calls are TRBV7-2 and TRBJ1-5, with D perhaps matching TRBD1 (5 bases). The V and J ends lost 5 bases and 15 bases respectively, with 20 bases between them. The germline CDR1 and CDR2 sequences are SGHTA and FQGNSA. There are 13 residues in the CDR3. The CDR3 spells CASSPGTAGGSHF. CDR3 nucleotides: TGTGCCAGCAGCCCCGGGACTGCCGGGGGGTCGCATTTT.

V and J are TRBV15 and TRBJ2-5; 13 positions agree with TRBD2. J gave up 0 bases and V 2 bases, and 6 bases lay outside the gene matches. The CDR3 is made up of 18 amino acids. CDR1 is LNHNV and CDR2 is YYDKDF in the germline V gene (reference sequence). The chain's CDR3 is CATSRRLAGGRYQETQYF. DNA of the CDR3: TGTGCCACCAGCAGACGACTAGCGGGGGGCCGTTACCAAGAGACCCAGTACTTC. Combining the CDR3 with reference TRBV15 and TRBJ2-5 gives the whole variable domain DAMVIQNPRYQVTQFGKPVTLSCSQTLNHNVMYWYQQKSSQAPKLLFHYYDKDFNNEADTPDNFQSRRPNTSFCFLDIRSPGLGDTAMYLCATSRRLAGGRYQETQYFGPGTRLLVL.

The V and J genes are TRBV7-3 and TRBJ1-5; TRBD1 might be the D (6 bases). From germline, CDR1 is SGHTA and CDR2 FQGTGA. This CDR3 contains 13 residues. The ends were cut back, 2 bases at V and 4 bases at J, with 6 bases in the middle. CDR3 in amino acids: CASSLGTNQPQHF. Here the CDR3 DNA reads TGTGCCAGCAGCTTAGGGACAAATCAGCCCCAGCATTTT.

This clone was counted a single time. CDR3: CSVVTGFILSYEQYF. The DNA of the CDR3 is TGCAGCGTTGTAACAGGGTTCATCCTCTCCTACGAGCAGTACTTC. The chain employs TRBV29-1 and TRBJ2-7; TRBD1 might be the D (6 bases). The CDR3 contains 15 residues. Between the trimmed V and J ends, which lost 4 bases and 0 bases, there was a span of 16 bases. CDR1 and CDR2 (germline): SQVTM, ANQGSEA.